The 13 T cell receptor beta chains reported below all come from one sample, sequenced in a study of Ad26.COV2.S vaccination and SARS-CoV-2 variants. Repertoires were generated with immunoSEQ multiplex PCR, while TCRdb's copy carries only in-frame clones and drops some. In the table there are more than 300,000 clones, around 85% of which are singletons. Treatment noted: over 15 received Ad26.COV2.S at low or high dose, single or two shots; roughly 5 received placebo; per-sample allocation not given. Repertoires come from day 63 after the first vaccine or placebo injection. The input for sequencing was peripheral blood, taken in a trial of Ad26.COV2.S vaccine versus placebo. The source of these receptors is a person aged 18-65 years who received the Ad26.COV2.S COVID-19 vaccine or a placebo.

This chain joins TRBV9 and TRBJ1-6; TRBD1 might be the D (6 bases). Trimming pared 3 bases from V and 11 bases from J, leaving 15 bases between. The CDR3 consists of 14 residues. Germline CDR1 and CDR2: SGDLS and YYNGEE. CDR3 DNA: TGTGCCAGCAGCGAGGGGGACGGGAGGACACCCCTCCACTTT. Residues: CASSEGDGRTPLHF. The whole variable domain, filled in from reference TRBV9 and TRBJ1-6, reads DSGVTQTPKHLITATGQRVTLRCSPRSGDLSVYWYQQSLDQGLQFLIQYYNGEERAKGNILERFSAQQFPDLHSELNLSSLELGDSALYFCASSEGDGRTPLHFGNGTRLTVT.

The gene calls are TRBV19 and TRBJ1-1, with 7 bases aligning to TRBD1. Germline CDR1 is LNHDA and CDR2 is SQIVND (reference sequence). Germline trimming cut 4 bases from V and 4 bases from J; bases unmatched to any gene: 3. The length of the CDR3 is 13 residues. The DNA for the CDR3 is TGTGCCAGTAGTACCGGACAGGTCACTGAAGCTTTCTTT. Amino acid sequence: CASSTGQVTEAFF.

The gene calls are TRBV3-1 (or the pseudogene TRBV3-2) and TRBJ2-5; D is possibly TRBD1 (5 bases). Germline V gene sequence: CDR1 LGHDT, CDR2 YNNKEL (reference sequence). The germline V and J ends were trimmed by 1 base and 4 bases, with 13 bases remaining between them. The CDR3 has 15 residues. CDR3 in DNA: TGTGCCAGCAGCCAAGGTGGGGCAGTCCCAGAGACCCAGTACTTC. It is translated as CASSQGGAVPETQYF.

V and J are TRBV11-2 and TRBJ2-2, with 13 bases fitting TRBD2. The CDR3 is made up of 17 amino acids. Germline V lookup: CDR1 SGHAT, CDR2 FQNNGV. Trimming cost V 4 bases and J 3 bases; bases outside gene matches: 5. Here the CDR3 reads CASSSHGLAGDTGELFF. DNA for the CDR3: TGTGCCAGCAGCTCCCATGGACTAGCGGGGGACACCGGGGAGCTGTTTTTT.

V gene TRBV19 combines with J gene TRBJ1-2; D not resolved. CDR3 length: 13 amino acids. CDR1 is LNHDA, CDR2 SQIVND, per germline (reference sequence). Trimming cost V 2 bases and J 3 bases, with 7 bases left between them. As DNA, the CDR3 is TGTGCCAGTAGTATACGCGAGTACTATGGCTACACCTTC. This codes for CASSIREYYGYTF.

The genes are TRBV7-8 and TRBJ1-4; 7 bases align to TRBD1. J was trimmed by 4 bases and V by 5 bases; bases with no gene match: 10. In germline, CDR1 is SGHVS, CDR2 FQNEAQ. The CDR3 is 16 amino acids. The CDR3 DNA is TGTGCCAGCAGCGCGAGACGGGACAGAGTTAATGAAAAACTGTTTTTT. Translating gives CASSARRDRVNEKLFF.

V is TRBV5-1 and J is TRBJ1-4; TRBD1 agrees at 8 bases. V lost 1 base to trimming and J lost 6 bases; unmatched junction nucleotides: 5. The CDR3 totals 15 residues. Germline V CDR1 and CDR2: SGHRS, YFSETQ. CDR3 coding DNA: TGCGCCAGCAGCTTGATGGGGACAGGCGATGAAAAACTGTTTTTT. Amino acids: CASSLMGTGDEKLFF. Filled out from reference TRBV5-1 and TRBJ1-4, the complete variable domain reads KAGVTQTPRYLIKTRGQQVTLSCSPISGHRSVSWYQQTPGQGLQFLFEYFSETQRNKGNFPGRFSGRQFSNSRSEMNVSTLELGDSALYLCASSLMGTGDEKLFFGSGTQLSVL.

This clone was detected once. V and J are TRBV3-1 (or the pseudogene TRBV3-2) and TRBJ1-1; tentative D call: TRBD1 (6 bases). The length of the CDR3 is 20 residues. V was shortened by 0 bases and J by 3 bases, with 26 bases between the two germline ends. Germline-derived CDR1 and CDR2 are LGHDT and YNNKEL (reference sequence). CDR3 protein: CASSQDLKMGTLRMYTEAFF. Written as DNA, the CDR3 is TGTGCCAGCAGCCAAGATCTAAAAATGGGGACACTTAGGATGTACACTGAAGCTTTCTTT.

The chain is built from TRBV19 and TRBJ2-7, with 7 bases aligning to TRBD2. The CDR3 consists of 12 residues. The V and J ends lost 11 bases and 3 bases, in that order; junction bases with no gene match: 7. Germline V CDR1 and CDR2: LNHDA, SQIVND (reference sequence). The CDR3 DNA is TGTGCCTCCCAGCGGGACCGCTACGAGCAGTACTTC. It is translated as CASQRDRYEQYF.

V is TRBV7-9 and J is TRBJ2-3, with TRBD2 matching over 8 bases. V shed 1 base, J shed 1 base, and the junction held 1 base outside the gene matches. This CDR3 has 15 amino acids. Germline V gene data show CDR1 as SEHNR and CDR2 as FQNEAQ (reference sequence). CDR3 loop: CASSLGRGGTDTQYF. In nucleotides, the CDR3 is TGTGCCAGCAGCTTAGGGCGGGGGGGCACAGATACGCAGTATTTT.

V and J are TRBV28 and TRBJ1-1; the match to TRBD1 covers 7 bases. Germline values: CDR1 MDHEN, CDR2 SYDVKM. The trim removed 8 bases at V and 4 bases at J, leaving 7 bases unmatched. This CDR3 spans 13 amino acids. CDR3 DNA sequence: TGTGCCAGCCACAGGGGAATAAGCACTGAAGCTTTCTTT. It specifies CASHRGISTEAFF.

The chain joins TRBV5-6 to TRBJ2-7; D possibly uses TRBD1 or TRBD2 (5 bases each). Trimming took off 4 bases at V and 0 bases at J, with 17 bases between the two ends. The CDR3 has 16 residues. Germline V CDR1 and CDR2: SGHDT, YYEEEE. The DNA for the CDR3 is TGTGCCAGCAGCGACGACCCGGGACCCCTCTCCTACGAGCAGTACTTC. Translating it yields CASSDDPGPLSYEQYF.

The chain uses TRBV5-4 and TRBJ2-3, with TRBD2 as a possible D gene (5 bases). The germline V gene encodes CDR1 SGHNT and CDR2 YYREEE (reference sequence). The CDR3 is 16 residues long. V lost 4 bases and J lost 0, with 15 bases in between. CDR3 protein: CASSGSQTRSTDTQYF. CDR3 bases: TGTGCCAGCAGCGGGAGTCAAACTAGGAGCACAGATACGCAGTATTTT.